This T cell receptor beta chain was captured in a study of T cell responses to AZD1222 COVID-19 vaccine (dated by TCRdb to about 2021). Concerning the study at large: A total of 233 trial participants underwent TCR sequencing, of whom about 210 had received two doses of AZD1222 and approximately 25 had received two doses of the MenACWY control vaccine. Trial participants were enrolled by age into 18-55, 56-69 and 70-plus year subgroups, with 148, 28 and 57 TCR-sequenced participants respectively. Beyond this particular receptor, the publication reports: Vaccine-associated CD4 TCRs spanned the whole spike protein, with dominant responses in regions 160-218 and 743-854. A significant rise in spike-specific TCR breadth and depth was observed after two AZD1222 doses relative to day 0 and relative to MenACWY recipients. Conclusions about previously exposed vaccinees are limited because only five to seven AZD1222 recipients were SARS-CoV-2 seropositive at baseline. Because no samples from the day 14 peak response were available, repertoires could be characterized only after the peak T cell response. Nearly half of unique spike-specific TCRs reportedly recognized epitopes outside regions mutated in the B.1.351 and B.1.1.7 variants. In the small 56-69-year group, the increase in depth fell short of significance, most likely because of low power. Participants were mostly white British and included more females than males, and it was suggested by the authors that clonal diversity may have been underestimated.

Remarks on this clone: What antigen it recognizes has not been identified. No per-base quality is available; no much larger clone lies one base away.

The CDR3 regions of human TCRbeta chains were analyzed by immunosequencing. From the authors' description of their analysis: Repertoire TCRs were matched against a reference library of SARS-CoV-2-specific TCRs generated with the MIRA antigen-specificity platform. Breadth was defined as the fraction of unique TCRs that were SARS-CoV-2-associated, and depth was defined as the fraction of total T cells that were SARS-CoV-2-associated. Using the MIRA data, each spike-specific TCR was assigned both to the spike region to which the TCR was reactive and to a CD4 or CD8 class. Log10-transformed breadth and depth values were compared by one-way ANOVA with Sidak's multiple comparisons tests. The clones in this table, taken by TCRdb from immuneACCESS, are in-frame only. Not every clone is retained; where verified, under half of the shortfall comes from an unresolved V gene, and the cause of the rest is unknown. Clonal size and the V and J genes are those of that table, whereas D and trimming came from the DNA. This sample gives fewer than 150,000 clones in total; 88% of them show up just once. The top ten constitute more than 5.5% of the sample.

This sample's time point label indicates: about 28 days (+/-7) after the second vaccine dose. AZD1222 recipients given second doses at about 4 weeks or at about 12 weeks were pooled, since spike-specific TCR depth and breadth were not found to differ between the two schedules. Vaccinee samples were obtained from the UK trials COV001 and COV002, which included a single-blind randomized controlled phase 2/3 trial of AZD1222 (ChAdOx1 nCoV-19) in healthy adults. For TCRbeta chain sequencing, PBMC samples were collected from trial participants at day 0 and at day 28 after the second dose. Including cysteine and phenylalanine, the CDR3 has 15 amino acids. The CDR3 DNA has 45 bases and is translated from base 1. The V end loses 5 bases and the J end loses 7 bases, and a stretch of 18 bases separates them. CDR1 SGHRS and CDR2 YFSETQ are derived from the germline V gene.

The source was peripheral blood, collected 28 days after the second AZD1222 dose. The TCR comes from an adult who received the AZD1222 COVID-19 vaccine. Rearrangement joined TRBV5-1 to TRBJ2-2, and TRBD1 may be the D gene, going by 5 matching bases. The base sequence is TGCGCCAGCAGTGAGGCAGGGTATTTCGGCGGGGAGCTGTTTTTT. Its translation reads: CASSEAGYFGGELFF.